This T cell receptor beta chain was profiled in a study of cytomegalovirus exposure and HLA in healthy donors (dated by TCRdb to about 2017). With respect to the entire study: According to an earlier analysis of a few hundred of the donors, about 190 million T cells yielded 120 million or so unique TCR beta sequences and roughly 280 Gb of sequence data. Approximately 310 gigabases of sequencing data and approximately 80 million unique TCR sequences were included in an early release covering roughly 600 HLA-typed donors. Among the roughly 400 genotyped donors, roughly 80% belonged to the genetic ancestry cluster associated with self-reported Caucasian donors. The study aimed to test whether cataloging public T cell receptors could reveal signatures of past pathogen exposure. The study profiled the T cell repertoires of fewer than 850 subjects by immunosequencing and related them to cytomegalovirus serostatus. Besides the first cohort of roughly 640 subjects, a separate validation cohort made up of some 110 different subjects was used. High-throughput TCR immunosequencing, statistical association of individual TCRs with disease status, and machine learning were combined to predict cytomegalovirus infection status. A later analysis re-analyzed previously published TCR beta repertoires from approximately 670 donors and added high-resolution HLA genotyping to study TCR occurrence patterns. The later analysis used no new phenotypic data to find candidate immune exposures, relying instead on TCR beta sequences and their occurrence across donors. An earlier analysis of 500 to 750 of the donors applied high-throughput TCR beta sequencing to assess whether each TCR beta V gene segment acted as functional or pseudogenic. Donor age, sex, ethnicity and CMV serostatus were compiled together with the repertoire data. A later genetic analysis used genome-wide SNP genotypes for 398 of the 666 donors, treating that subset as a discovery cohort. Every repertoire in the discovery cohort had been generated on one and the same sequencing platform. Class I and class II HLA loci were covered by the typing at four-digit resolution. The number of typed donors differed by locus: about 620-630 for A, B, C, DRB1 and DQB1; 500 to 550 for DQA1; around 580 for DPA1; and around 470 for DPB1. A handful of DR-DQ haplotypes were handled as single units for association and clustering because linkage in the cohort was strong. Among roughly 400 genotyped donors of the cohort, an average of around 240,000 unique TCR beta nucleotide sequences was sequenced per donor, of which about 18% were non-productive.

The germline V gene yields SGHVS for CDR1 and FNYEAQ for CDR2. V is trimmed back by 5 bases and J by 3 bases, and the junction contains 3 bases that no gene match accounts for. Its CDR3 holds 15 amino acids, cysteine through phenylalanine. The read is trimmed to its CDR3 DNA, 45 bases read in frame from base 1. Worth noting for this clone: Its antigen is still unknown.

The method behind the library was the immunoSEQ multiplex PCR assay. For the multiplex PCR, a mixture combining 60 forward primers for TCR Vbeta segments and 13 reverse primers for TCR Jbeta segments was used. A multiplex PCR assay on genomic DNA amplified the CDR3 region of rearranged TCR beta genes. Amplified TCR beta libraries were sequenced as 87-base-pair reads on the Illumina HiSeq System. As for the authors' bioinformatics: A later analysis counted tens of millions of unique TCR beta chains across the 640 or so repertoires, and approximately 11 million of these chains were shared by at least two donors. A nearest-neighbor algorithm error-corrected the raw reads and collapsed the reads into unique sequences, merging closely related sequences to remove PCR and sequencing errors. Alignment of CDR3 sequences to IMGT reference sequences was used to assign V, D and J gene segments. For a sequence to be retained, a match of at least six nucleotides to both a V gene segment and a J gene segment was required. A rearrangement was called productive if the CDR3 had no stop codons and remained in frame with V and J, and every other rearrangement was called non-productive. CDR3 was defined according to IMGT convention as the region running from the second conserved V-encoded cysteine to the conserved J-encoded phenylalanine. Sequences without an unambiguous match to a single V gene segment were excluded from the earlier analysis of several hundred of the donors. In an earlier analysis of 587 of the donors, a V segment was called functional when productive rearrangements were above 56.7%, and segregating when the standard deviation between donors exceeded 5%. To diagnose cytomegalovirus status from the catalog of TCR beta chain sequences, a statistical classification framework was built. A later analysis assigned V and J genes by comparing TCR nucleotide sequences with IMGT/GENE-DB human TR gene sequences. A later analysis assigned CDR3 sequences and most-parsimonious VDJ recombination scenarios with the TCRdist pipeline. In a later analysis, each TCR beta chain was defined by its CDR3 amino acid sequence together with its V-gene family, and reads lacking a unique V-gene family were excluded. A later analysis removed 600 or so highly shared, low-generation-probability nucleotide sequences to deal with suspected cross-contamination and a sequencing artifact. In a later analysis, a clonal expansion index for each public chain was calculated from normalized within-repertoire ranks of inferred template counts. A later analysis computed generation probabilities with a VDJ recombination model fitted to out-of-frame rearrangements, and checked the results against IGoR. In a later analysis, TCR-TCR, TCR-HLA and TCR-CMV co-occurrence was scored with hypergeometric tests, and a repertoire-size bias correction was applied to TCR pairs. False discovery rates were estimated in a later analysis by permuting HLA or CMV assignments 20 times. In a later analysis, co-occurring TCRs were grouped with DBSCAN, and TCRdist sequence similarity was added when clustering was performed within HLA-allele-positive subsets. Co-occurrence clustering excluded repertoires with fewer than 30,000 or more than 120,000 public chains, plus five with anomalous nucleotide sharing. TCRdb limited this immuneACCESS table to in-frame rearrangements with V and J called. A share of clones is missing; checked studies link under half to unresolved V genes, and the rest is unexplained. That table furnishes V, J and clone size, whereas the DNA furnished D and trimming. This sample's table has entries for about 210,000 clones. The ten largest account for around 0.95% of the sample.

The cohort consisted of 600 or so healthy bone marrow donors. All cohort members were sampled while nominally healthy, although unrecorded immune exposures were likely present. The donor tested CMV seropositive and was one of the 289 seropositive cohort members. Every donor gave a peripheral blood sample, and the peripheral blood mononuclear cells from that sample were used for TCR beta sequencing. Genomic DNA was extracted from the blood cell samples with the Qiagen DNeasy Blood Extraction Kit. Points the paper makes about the study in general: Because the 87-base-pair reads could not distinguish some IMGT-functional V segments, including TRBV6-2 and TRBV6-3, those segments were excluded. In a later genetic analysis, a missense DCLRE1C variant was associated with V-gene and J-gene trimming of TCR beta chains, and the association was replicated in an independent cohort. In an earlier analysis of some 500 of the donors, most TCR beta V segments were observed in productive rearrangements about 87% or about 30% of the time, broadly matching IMGT annotations. Cytomegalovirus status was reported to be diagnosed by the classifier with high specificity and sensitivity in both the original and validation cohorts. According to the authors, the approach could potentially be generalized to other disease states and immunological phenotypes. According to a later genetic analysis, donors in an Asian-associated ancestry cluster had fewer N-insertions in productive TCRs than the approximately 700-donor mean. A cluster of highly shared sequence variants was judged likely to represent a technical artifact of the sequencing pipeline. In the study, about 150 TCR beta chains were listed as associated with cytomegalovirus. In a later analysis, several top co-occurrence clusters were reported to appear linked to parvovirus B19, influenza, CMV and Epstein-Barr virus. In this cohort, only TCR beta chains were sequenced, and detectable features were limited by the absence of alpha or paired-chain data. At a false discovery rate of 0.05, a later analysis linked approximately 18,000 TCR beta sequences to specific HLA alleles. Most CMV-associated TCR beta chains appeared to be HLA-restricted in a later analysis, and the HLA associations seemed to be driven largely by CMV exposure. Immune exposure information for the cohort was limited to CMV serostatus. Because counts were too low, roughly 16 rarely observed V segments, including chromosome 9 orphons, were excluded from the earlier analysis of 587 of the donors. Linkage disequilibrium might explain the correlated functional status among segregating V segments, but an unknown experimental factor could not be excluded. Compared with equally common non-associated chains, HLA-associated TCR beta chains in a later analysis were more clonally expanded and had lower generation probabilities. In vitro tests confirmed that three of the cytomegalovirus-associated TCR beta chains recognize cytomegalovirus antigens. In a later analysis, TCR association rates were found to vary across HLA loci, with the most associated TCRs seen for DRB1 alleles and the fewest for HLA-C alleles. Across donors, most TCR sequences were observed very rarely, whereas some public TCRs were present in many individuals. The presence/absence analyses assumed that sequencing depth was roughly uniform across donors, and that assumption may not be true. Assigning TCR associations to individual alleles was difficult when HLA alleles, especially DR and DQ, strongly co-occurred. Because HLA typing was missing for some donors at each locus, association tests included only the typed subset. A further reported finding was that TCR beta sequences accurately predicted the HLA-A and HLA-B alleles for most subjects in the first cohort.

Sequenced sample: PBMCs. This TCR derives from a woman aged 30 to 39 in good health and CMV-seropositive. Rearrangement joined TRBV7-6 to TRBJ2-1, and 11 junction bases match TRBD1. The CDR3 region has the sequence CASSIGTGGYNEQFF. The DNA sequence is given as TGTGCCAGCAGCATTGGGACAGGGGGCTACAATGAGCAGTTCTTC. The entire variable domain, with the stretches around the CDR3 drawn from the reference TRBV7-6 and TRBJ2-1 proteins, is GAGVSQSPRYKVTKRGQDVALRCDPISGHVSLYWYRQALGQGPEFLTYFNYEAQQDKSGLPNDRFSAERPEGSISTLTIQRTEQRDSAMYRCASSIGTGGYNEQFFGPGTRLTVL.